The T cell receptor (beta chain) described here comes from a study of cytomegalovirus exposure and HLA in healthy donors. The PCR employed 60 Vbeta primers together with 13 Jbeta primers. Some clones are missing from TCRdb's copy, which holds only in-frame ones; the method was immunoSEQ multiplex PCR. The table records approximately 84,000 clones, roughly 78% of them present only once. CDR1 is LNHDA and CDR2 is SQIVND in the germline V gene (reference sequence). The CDR3 is 16 amino acids. The V gene end was trimmed by 6 bases and the J gene end by 1 base; junction bases not matched to a gene: 6. Study-wide points: As a later analysis showed, a missense DCLRE1C variant was linked to trimming of TCR beta V- and J-genes.

This clone was detected a few times. Its antigen is undetermined. The sequencing input was PBMCs. The chain employs TRBV19 and TRBJ2-6; 7 bases agree with TRBD2. The source of this sequence is a male donor in good health and CMV-seropositive. The CDR3 nucleotides read TGTGCCAGTAGGGAGTCTAGCGGTTCTGGGGCCAACGTCCTGACTTTC. This encodes CASRESSGSGANVLTF.